The T cell receptor beta chain described here comes from a study of blood T cell repertoires in COVID-19. Study-wide background: Researchers got acute and convalescent COVID-19 samples from the United States, Italy and Spain. Sources were T cells, B-cell-depleted T cells, or PBMCs; the material itself was cDNA or gDNA.

The CDR3 totals 13 residues. Germline V lookup: CDR1 MRHNA, CDR2 SNTAGT. V lost 3 bases, J lost 10 bases, and 12 bases lay in between. Original methodology: It was from reference gene primer amplification that nucleated cell counts were estimated. Here immunoSEQ multiplex PCR was the method, and the copy in TCRdb shows in-frame clones only, minus some. Clonal size and the V and J genes are those of that table, whereas D and trimming came from the DNA. The sample shows some 200,000 clones, about 86% of them seen only once. The sequence was collected from a man younger than 45 with active or convalescent COVID-19. Source material: peripheral blood. This sequence joins TRBV6-4 and TRBJ1-4, with D maybe TRBD1 (6 bases). CDR3 DNA: TGTGCCAGCAGTGAAACACAGGGTGGAAAACTGTTTTTT. Protein: CASSETQGGKLFF.